This TCR beta chain was recovered during a study of cytomegalovirus exposure and HLA in healthy donors. Overall study results and limits: Investigators reported 150 to 200 TCR beta chains as tied to cytomegalovirus. Rare TCR sequences predominated, though certain public TCRs were found in many donors. Later, an analysis found that TCR clusters from the first cohort tended to co-occur in the roughly 130 validation repertoires.

Concerning this clone: Its antigen is not identified.

Per germline, CDR1 SEHNR and CDR2 FQNEAQ (reference sequence). The ends were cut back, 5 bases at V and 5 bases at J, with 10 bases in the middle. This CDR3 contains 12 residues. Clones were sequenced by immunoSEQ multiplex PCR, and TCRdb holds only the in-frame ones, with some missing. Of 100,000 to 150,000 clones in the sample, 89% were seen once. The donors were members of the roughly 130-subject validation cohort (separate from the approximately 670-subject first cohort). The sequenced sample consisted of PBMCs. The TCR originated in a woman under 30 in good health and CMV-seronegative. The V and J genes are TRBV7-9 and TRBJ2-7, with D perhaps matching TRBD1 (6 bases). CDR3 DNA sequence: TGTGCCAGCAGCCTCCACAGGGACGAGCAGTACTTC. Its translation is CASSLHRDEQYF.